This T cell receptor beta chain was retrieved from a study of cytomegalovirus exposure and HLA in healthy donors. PCR involved 60 Vbeta and 13 Jbeta primers. TCRdb's copy holds only in-frame clones and misses some; the assay was immunoSEQ multiplex PCR. The profile covers hundreds of thousands of clones, with 83% appearing a single time and approximately 1.5% taken by the ten largest. The CDR3 runs to 14 residues. The germline CDR1 and CDR2 sequences are LNHDA and SQIVND (reference sequence). With V trimmed by 5 bases and J by 10 bases, 8 bases remained unmatched. The specimen was PBMCs. This clonotype originated in a girl aged 10 to 17 in good health and CMV-seronegative. This rearrangement joins TRBV19 to TRBJ2-1, with 10 bases fitting TRBD2. The CDR3: CASSSPSGSREQFF. In DNA, the CDR3 is TGTGCCAGTAGTTCGCCTAGCGGGAGTAGAGAGCAGTTCTTC.